This TCR beta chain was sequenced during a study of T-cell reconstitution after alpha-beta-depleted transplantation in children. The CDR3 spans 12 residues. Germline lookup yields CDR1 ENHRY and CDR2 SYGVKD. Trimming shortened V by 8 bases and J by 0 bases, and 7 bases separated the two germline ends. The sample holds many counts of this clonotype. As yet, its antigen is unknown. Broader study findings: Newly produced T cells mostly accounted for T-cell counts and diversity one year post-transplant. For some patients, TCRbeta diversity was high at day 60 because of recipient T cells and thymic progenitors that survived.

The library targeted TCRbeta and was prepared with unique molecular identifiers. Each CDR3 protein is one row after TCRdb ran MiXCR on the PCR reads. The sample lists about 150,000 distinct CDR3 sequences; 11% were seen once. The sample in question was PBMCs, obtained before TCRalphabeta/CD19-depleted stem cell transplant. The chain has TRBV10-3 and TRBJ1-2; the D is unclear. The clonotype comes from a boy younger than 10 with acute myeloid leukemia, due to receive a stem cell transplant. CDR3 in amino acids: CAIAGTNYGYTF. CDR3 in DNA: TGTGCCATCGCGGGGACTAACTATGGCTACACCTTC.